This entry concerns a single TCR beta chain. As yet, its antigen is unknown. V dropped 6 bases and J dropped 1 base, with 14 bases sitting between them. CDR1 is MNHNY, CDR2 SVGAGI, per germline (reference sequence). The CDR3 loop spans 15 amino acids. The entry originates in a study of blood T cells in healthy people across ages. Study findings and constraints: Across the age range, TCR beta diversity per million T cells fell in a roughly linear way. Versus aged donors, long-lived donors had higher diversity and more naive CD4+ cells.

Together with a sample-barcoded 5' primer, a J-beta primer mix was included in a second PCR lasting about 7 to 11 cycles. Each of the cDNA molecules was tagged by a template-switch adaptor with 12 random nucleotides. Each CDR3 protein gets one entry after TCRdb re-called the 5' RACE reads with MiXCR. Of around 800,000 distinct CDR3 sequences in the sample, 20% to 30% were seen once. In addition, the sample was reused for a study of T cells of mothers and their children. Per that paper: Among related mother-child pairs, overlap was slightly higher than in unrelated pairs, though not significantly.

The sequence was obtained from a boy younger than 18 in good health. Sequencing was carried out using blood. The chain is built from TRBV6-6 and TRBJ2-3; D gene uncertain. The CDR3 DNA sequence: TGTGCCAGCAGCCCCTTCAGACCCGGCACAGATACGCAGTATTTT. This codes for CASSPFRPGTDTQYF.